The clone carrying this TCR beta chain was detected a few times. Its antigen is unknown. The sample comes from a study of T cell repertoires in cytomegalovirus infection. Overall study: Recently described HLA-C-restricted plus well-studied HLA-B-restricted CMV epitopes were used. Evidence of both CMV infection and a matching HLA type came from public TCR beta signatures.

TCRdb itself ran the reads through MiXCR, one entry per CDR3 protein. The repertoire holds some 500,000 distinct CDR3 sequences, with over 35% as singletons. Study conclusions and caveats: CMV-specific TCR beta clonotypes restricted by HLA-C were the ones dominating the ex vivo response.

This CDR3 is built from 16 residues. Unmatched junction bases numbered 15, after V lost 5 bases and J lost 6 bases. The V gene's germline CDR1 is LNHDA and CDR2 SQIVND (reference sequence). The chain is built from TRBV19 and TRBJ1-1; 7 nucleotides agree with TRBD1. The sequenced sample was cultured PBMCs, obtained from culture after CMV antigen stimulation. This receptor was identified in a human donor in good health (CMV status not recorded). Some clones in this sample may be carry-over from other donors' samples. CDR3 region: CASSRRQGGGAAEAFF. As DNA, the CDR3 is TGTGCCAGTAGTCGTAGACAGGGTGGCGGTGCGGCTGAAGCTTTCTTT.